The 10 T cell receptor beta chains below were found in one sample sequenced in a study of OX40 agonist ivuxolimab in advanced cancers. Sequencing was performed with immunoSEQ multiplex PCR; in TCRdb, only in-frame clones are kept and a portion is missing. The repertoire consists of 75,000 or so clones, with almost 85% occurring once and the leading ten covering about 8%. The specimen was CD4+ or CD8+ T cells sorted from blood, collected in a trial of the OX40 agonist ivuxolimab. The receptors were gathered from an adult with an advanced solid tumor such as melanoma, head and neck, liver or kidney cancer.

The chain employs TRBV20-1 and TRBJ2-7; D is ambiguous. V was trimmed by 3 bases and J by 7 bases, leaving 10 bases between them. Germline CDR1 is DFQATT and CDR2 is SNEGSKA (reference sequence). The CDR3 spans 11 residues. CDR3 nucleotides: TGCAGTGCTAGGGGCCTGGGGGAGCAGTACTTC. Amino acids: CSARGLGEQYF.

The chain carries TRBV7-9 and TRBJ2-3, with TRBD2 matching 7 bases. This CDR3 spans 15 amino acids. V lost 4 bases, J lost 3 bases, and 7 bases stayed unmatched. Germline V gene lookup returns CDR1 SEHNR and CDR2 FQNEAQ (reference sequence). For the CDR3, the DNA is TGTGCCAGCAGCTCAGCGGGACCGCAAACAGATACGCAGTATTTT. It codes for CASSSAGPQTDTQYF.

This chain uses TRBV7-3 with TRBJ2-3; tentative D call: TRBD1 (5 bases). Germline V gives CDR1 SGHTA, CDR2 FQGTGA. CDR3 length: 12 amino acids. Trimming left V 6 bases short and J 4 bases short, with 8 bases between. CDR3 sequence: CASSVGADTQYF. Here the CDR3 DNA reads TGTGCCAGCAGTGTAGGGGCAGATACGCAGTATTTT.

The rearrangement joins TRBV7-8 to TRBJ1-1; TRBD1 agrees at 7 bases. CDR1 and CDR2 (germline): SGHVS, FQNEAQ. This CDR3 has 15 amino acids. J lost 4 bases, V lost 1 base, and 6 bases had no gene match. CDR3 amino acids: CASSLGSHRGTEAFF. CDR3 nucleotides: TGTGCCAGCAGCTTAGGGTCCCACAGGGGCACTGAAGCTTTCTTT.

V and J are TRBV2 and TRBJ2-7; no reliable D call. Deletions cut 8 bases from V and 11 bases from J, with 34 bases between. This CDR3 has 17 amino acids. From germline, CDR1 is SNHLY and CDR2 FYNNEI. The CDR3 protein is CASSDPVLTPQKVWEYF. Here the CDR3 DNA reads TGTGCCAGCTCGGACCCAGTCCTAACCCCTCAAAAAGTTTGGGAGTACTTC.

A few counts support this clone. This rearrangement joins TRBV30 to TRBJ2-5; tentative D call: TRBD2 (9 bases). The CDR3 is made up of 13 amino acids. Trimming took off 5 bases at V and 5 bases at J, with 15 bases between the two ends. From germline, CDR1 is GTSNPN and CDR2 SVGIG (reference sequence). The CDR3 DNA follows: TGTGCCTGGGCGGGAGGGGACAGGGAGACCCAGTACTTC. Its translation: CAWAGGDRETQYF.

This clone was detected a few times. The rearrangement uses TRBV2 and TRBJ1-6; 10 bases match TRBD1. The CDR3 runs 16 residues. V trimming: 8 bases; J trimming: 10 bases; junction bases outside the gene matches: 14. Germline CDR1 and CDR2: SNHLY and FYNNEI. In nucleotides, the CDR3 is TGTGCCAGCCGTGCCGGCTCCGGGACAGGGGCCTCACCCCTCCACTTT. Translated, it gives CASRAGSGTGASPLHF.

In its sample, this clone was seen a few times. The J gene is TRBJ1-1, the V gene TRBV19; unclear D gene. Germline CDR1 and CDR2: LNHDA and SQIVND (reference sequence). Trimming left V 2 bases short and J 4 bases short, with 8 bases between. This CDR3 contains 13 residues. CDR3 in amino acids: CASSIPEFTEAFF. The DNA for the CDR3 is TGTGCCAGTAGTATACCGGAGTTCACTGAAGCTTTCTTT. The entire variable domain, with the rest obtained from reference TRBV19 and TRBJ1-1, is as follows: DGGITQSPKYLFRKEGQNVTLSCEQNLNHDAMYWYRQDPGQGLRLIYYSQIVNDFQKGDIAEGYSVSREKKESFPLTVTSAQKNPTAFYLCASSIPEFTEAFFGQGTRLTVV.

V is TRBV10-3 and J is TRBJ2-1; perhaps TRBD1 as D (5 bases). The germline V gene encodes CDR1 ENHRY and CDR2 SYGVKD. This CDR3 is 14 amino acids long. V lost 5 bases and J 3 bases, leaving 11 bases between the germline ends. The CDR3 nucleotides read TGTGCCATCAGTTCGGACACATTCTACAATGAGCAGTTCTTC. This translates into CAISSDTFYNEQFF.

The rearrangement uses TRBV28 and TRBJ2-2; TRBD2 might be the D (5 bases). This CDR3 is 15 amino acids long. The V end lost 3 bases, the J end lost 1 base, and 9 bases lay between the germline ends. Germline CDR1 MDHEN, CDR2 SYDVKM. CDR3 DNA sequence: TGTGCCAGCAGTTTCCCCGGGGTGAACACCGGGGAGCTGTTTTTT. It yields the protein CASSFPGVNTGELFF. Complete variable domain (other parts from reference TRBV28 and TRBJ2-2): DVKVTQSSRYLVKRTGEKVFLECVQDMDHENMFWYRQDPGLGLRLIYFSYDVKMKEKGDIPEGYSVSREKKERFSLILESASTNQTSMYLCASSFPGVNTGELFFGEGSRLTVL.